This entry lists 18 T cell receptor beta chains sequenced from one sample in a study of cytomegalovirus exposure and HLA in healthy donors. With 60 Vbeta and 13 Jbeta primers, the PCR was carried out. Repertoires were generated with immunoSEQ multiplex PCR, while TCRdb's copy carries only in-frame clones and drops some. Seen here are roughly 200,000 clones, around 82% observed once, and the top ten hold roughly 3%. Source material: PBMCs. Source of these receptors: a woman under 40 in good health and CMV-seronegative.

The rearrangement uses TRBV5-1 and TRBJ2-3; D is ambiguous. Trimming cost V 0 bases and J 3 bases, with 8 bases left between them. The CDR3 spans 14 residues. CDR1 and CDR2 (germline): SGHRS, YFSETQ. The CDR3 bases are TGCGCCAGCAGCTTGGGGCAGGTAACAGATACGCAGTATTTT. This encodes CASSLGQVTDTQYF.

The genes are TRBV5-1 and TRBJ1-2; the D gene is possibly TRBD1 (5 bases). This CDR3 is 14 amino acids long. From germline, CDR1 is SGHRS and CDR2 YFSETQ. The V and J ends lost 5 bases and 2 bases respectively, with 13 bases between them. CDR3: CASRFSGENYGYTF. The CDR3 bases are TGCGCCAGCAGGTTTTCGGGGGAAAACTATGGCTACACCTTC.

V and J are TRBV30 and TRBJ1-1; tentatively, D is TRBD1 (6 bases). The CDR3 sequence is 13 residues long. Germline loops: CDR1 GTSNPN, CDR2 SVGIG (reference sequence). Trimming took 5 bases from V and 2 from J, leaving 12 bases between them. The CDR3 here is CAWAIQGNTEAFF. The CDR3 DNA is TGTGCCTGGGCGATACAGGGTAACACTGAAGCTTTCTTT.

The rearrangement links TRBV5-1 to TRBJ2-1, with a possible D match to TRBD1 (6 bases). The CDR3 is 16 amino acids. V was shortened by 0 bases and J by 7 bases, with 17 bases between the two germline ends. Germline values: CDR1 SGHRS, CDR2 YFSETQ. CDR3 amino acids: CASSLAAGTSLNEQFF. The CDR3 DNA reads as TGCGCCAGCAGCTTGGCCGCCGGGACATCTCTGAATGAGCAGTTCTTC.

This clone was observed a single time. The chain recombines TRBV29-1 with TRBJ2-7, with TRBD1 identical over 11 bases. Germline CDR1 is SQVTM and CDR2 is ANQGSEA. The junction had 2 bases not matched to a gene; V was cut back by 4 bases and J by 3 bases. The CDR3 length is 13 residues. The DNA for the CDR3 is TGCAGCGTTGCCGGGACAGGGGGCTACGAGCAGTACTTC. Amino acids: CSVAGTGGYEQYF.

V is TRBV10-3 and J is TRBJ1-1; 10 bases match TRBD1. This CDR3 is built from 16 residues. V was clipped by 2 bases and J by 3 bases; unmatched bases: 6. Germline V gene data show CDR1 as ENHRY and CDR2 as SYGVKD. CDR3 residues: CAISEGQGVGDTEAFF. CDR3 nucleotide sequence: TGTGCCATCAGTGAGGGACAGGGGGTGGGGGACACTGAAGCTTTCTTT.

The CDR3: CASSYFGLSETQYF. CDR3 coding DNA: TGTGCCAGCAGTTATTTTGGACTCTCAGAGACCCAGTACTTC. The chain uses TRBV6-9 and TRBJ2-5; D is perhaps TRBD2 (5 bases). Germline V gene sequence: CDR1 MNHGY, CDR2 SVAAGI. V lost 1 base to trimming and J lost 4 bases, with 10 bases between them. The CDR3 runs to 14 residues.

The chain has TRBV5-6 and TRBJ2-7, with 9 positions matching TRBD2. V shed 2 bases and J 1 base; nucleotides not matched to a gene: 7. Germline assignment: CDR1 SGHDT and CDR2 YYEEEE. The CDR3 loop spans 16 amino acids. The CDR3 bases are TGTGCCAGCAGCTTCGTTGCGGGAGGGCCTTCCTACGAGCAGTACTTC. Amino acid sequence: CASSFVAGGPSYEQYF.

This clone was found a few times. This chain connects TRBV2 to TRBJ2-7; D may be TRBD1 (5 bases). Germline V gives CDR1 SNHLY, CDR2 FYNNEI. The CDR3 loop spans 16 amino acids. V was clipped by 8 bases and J by 0 bases, with 20 bases between them. The CDR3 protein is CASSARRTFNSYEQYF. Here the CDR3 DNA reads TGTGCCAGCTCGGCACGAAGGACATTCAACTCCTACGAGCAGTACTTC.

V usage is TRBV27 and J usage is TRBJ2-1, with a tentative D call TRBD2 (6 bases). Germline V gives CDR1 MNHEY, CDR2 SMNVEV (reference sequence). V lost 1 base and J 2 bases, leaving 9 bases between the germline ends. This CDR3 is built from 15 residues. The CDR3 DNA follows: TGTGCCAGCAGTTTATTTAGCGGCCCCTACAATGAGCAGTTCTTC. Protein product: CASSLFSGPYNEQFF.

V gene TRBV6-1 combines with J gene TRBJ1-1; D might be TRBD1 (5 bases). The germline CDR1 and CDR2 sequences are MNHNS and SASEGT. CDR3 length equals 13 residues. Trimming shortened V by 5 bases and J by 8 bases, and 15 bases separated the two germline ends. The CDR3 DNA sequence: TGTGCCAGCAGTTTAAGCAGGGATATCGAAGCTTTCTTT. This gives the protein CASSLSRDIEAFF.

The chain has TRBV4-1 and TRBJ1-5; possible D gene TRBD1, 5 bases. Germline-derived CDR1 and CDR2 are MGHRA and YSYEKL. V lost 5 bases and J 5 bases, leaving 13 bases between the germline ends. The CDR3 is made up of 14 amino acids. CDR3: CASSGTVIDQPQHF. The CDR3 nucleotides are TGCGCCAGCAGCGGGACTGTCATCGATCAGCCCCAGCATTTT.

CDR3 DNA sequence: TGTGCCAGCAGCGCTGGCGGGGGGGAAAGCACAGATACGCAGTATTTT. Its protein is CASSAGGGESTDTQYF. The genes are TRBV9 and TRBJ2-3, with 9 bases lining up with TRBD2. The germline CDR1 and CDR2 sequences are SGDLS and YYNGEE. The CDR3 is 16 amino acids. Unmatched junction bases numbered 5, after V lost 3 bases and J lost 0 bases.

The chain employs TRBV5-1 and TRBJ1-4; D ambiguous. Trimming pared 3 bases from V and 4 bases from J, leaving 10 bases between. This CDR3 has 14 residues. Germline-derived CDR1 and CDR2 are SGHRS and YFSETQ. Written as DNA, the CDR3 is TGCGCCAGCAGCTATCGGTCACTTAATGAAAAACTGTTTTTT. Its translation: CASSYRSLNEKLFF.

In its sample, this clone was seen a few times. This chain links TRBV10-3 with TRBJ2-7; 10 bases align to TRBD2. Germline trimming cut 4 bases from V and 1 base from J; bases unmatched to any gene: 1. This CDR3 is 14 amino acids long. Germline V gene data show CDR1 as ENHRY and CDR2 as SYGVKD. CDR3 DNA: TGTGCCATCAGTGGGACTAGCGGTTCCTACGAGCAGTACTTC. Amino acid sequence: CAISGTSGSYEQYF.

CDR3 loop: CATAARPPDLGAFF. CDR3 DNA: TGTGCCACCGCAGCCAGGCCCCCAGATTTAGGAGCTTTCTTT. This chain joins TRBV15 and TRBJ1-1; D remains unclear. From germline, CDR1 is LNHNV and CDR2 YYDKDF (reference sequence). The CDR3 runs to 14 residues. The V end was cut by 8 bases, the J end by 10 bases, with 23 bases between.

This chain uses TRBV7-3 with TRBJ2-3; perhaps TRBD2 as D (7 bases). Germline values: CDR1 SGHTA, CDR2 FQGTGA. V was cut by 1 base and J by 4 bases, with 12 bases left in between. There are 15 residues in the CDR3. The CDR3 spells CASSLRGGPADTQYF. CDR3 nucleotides: TGTGCCAGCAGCTTAAGGGGGGGGCCCGCAGATACGCAGTATTTT.

This chain's CDR3 is CASSQVVGSSYEQYF. CDR3 DNA sequence: TGCGCCAGCAGCCAAGTTGTCGGTAGCTCCTACGAGCAGTACTTC. This chain joins TRBV4-1 and TRBJ2-5; D gene uncertain. Judging by the DNA end, TRBJ2-7 fits better; the J call may be wrong. The CDR3 length is 15 residues. The germline V gene encodes CDR1 MGHRA and CDR2 YSYEKL.